The source of this T cell receptor (beta chain) is a study of Tregs in tolerant kidney transplant recipients. Findings and limits, study-wide: Tregs expanded with activated donor B cells seemed most donor-specific. Biological reproducibility was not directly addressed in this study.

Worth noting for this clone: Antigen specificity is unknown.

The assay was immunoSEQ multiplex PCR, and TCRdb's table has in-frame clones only and misses some. The data show about 240,000 clones, about four fifths seen once. The CDR3 is 16 amino acids. Per the germline V gene, CDR1 is SGHRS and CDR2 is YFSETQ. V lost 0 bases and J lost 4; bases outside the gene matches: 6. Unstimulated regulatory T cells (CD4+CD25+CD127-), CD4+CD25- non-regulatory cells, CD4 and CD8 cells were FACS-sorted from thawed PBMCs. The sequencing sample was made of CD4+ T cells from blood. The chain uses TRBV5-1 and TRBJ2-2; 7 bases match TRBD2. This TCR came from a human donor in good health. In DNA form, the CDR3 reads TGCGCCAGCAGCTTGGCGGGCGGGGGATCCACCGGGGAGCTGTTTTTT. This translates into CASSLAGGGSTGELFF.